This TCR beta chain emerged from a study of blood T cells in healthy people across ages. This clonotype was seen only a few times. A J-beta primer mix and a sample-barcoded 5' primer were used in a second PCR of about 7 to 12 cycles. MiXCR, run by TCRdb on the 5' RACE reads, gives a single entry per CDR3 protein. The data contain about 780,000 distinct CDR3 sequences, 35% to 60% of them seen just once; the ten biggest clones take up roughly 20%. V was clipped by 7 bases and J by 4 bases, with 13 bases between them. The CDR3 is 13 residues long. The sequenced sample consisted of blood. The TCR comes from a man at least 80 years old in good health. The genes are TRBV12-3 or TRBV12-4 and TRBJ2-5; weak D call: TRBD2 (6 bases). The CDR3 protein is CASKLGGGETQYF. CDR3 nucleotides: TGTGCCAGCAAATTGGGGGGAGGAGAGACCCAGTACTTC.